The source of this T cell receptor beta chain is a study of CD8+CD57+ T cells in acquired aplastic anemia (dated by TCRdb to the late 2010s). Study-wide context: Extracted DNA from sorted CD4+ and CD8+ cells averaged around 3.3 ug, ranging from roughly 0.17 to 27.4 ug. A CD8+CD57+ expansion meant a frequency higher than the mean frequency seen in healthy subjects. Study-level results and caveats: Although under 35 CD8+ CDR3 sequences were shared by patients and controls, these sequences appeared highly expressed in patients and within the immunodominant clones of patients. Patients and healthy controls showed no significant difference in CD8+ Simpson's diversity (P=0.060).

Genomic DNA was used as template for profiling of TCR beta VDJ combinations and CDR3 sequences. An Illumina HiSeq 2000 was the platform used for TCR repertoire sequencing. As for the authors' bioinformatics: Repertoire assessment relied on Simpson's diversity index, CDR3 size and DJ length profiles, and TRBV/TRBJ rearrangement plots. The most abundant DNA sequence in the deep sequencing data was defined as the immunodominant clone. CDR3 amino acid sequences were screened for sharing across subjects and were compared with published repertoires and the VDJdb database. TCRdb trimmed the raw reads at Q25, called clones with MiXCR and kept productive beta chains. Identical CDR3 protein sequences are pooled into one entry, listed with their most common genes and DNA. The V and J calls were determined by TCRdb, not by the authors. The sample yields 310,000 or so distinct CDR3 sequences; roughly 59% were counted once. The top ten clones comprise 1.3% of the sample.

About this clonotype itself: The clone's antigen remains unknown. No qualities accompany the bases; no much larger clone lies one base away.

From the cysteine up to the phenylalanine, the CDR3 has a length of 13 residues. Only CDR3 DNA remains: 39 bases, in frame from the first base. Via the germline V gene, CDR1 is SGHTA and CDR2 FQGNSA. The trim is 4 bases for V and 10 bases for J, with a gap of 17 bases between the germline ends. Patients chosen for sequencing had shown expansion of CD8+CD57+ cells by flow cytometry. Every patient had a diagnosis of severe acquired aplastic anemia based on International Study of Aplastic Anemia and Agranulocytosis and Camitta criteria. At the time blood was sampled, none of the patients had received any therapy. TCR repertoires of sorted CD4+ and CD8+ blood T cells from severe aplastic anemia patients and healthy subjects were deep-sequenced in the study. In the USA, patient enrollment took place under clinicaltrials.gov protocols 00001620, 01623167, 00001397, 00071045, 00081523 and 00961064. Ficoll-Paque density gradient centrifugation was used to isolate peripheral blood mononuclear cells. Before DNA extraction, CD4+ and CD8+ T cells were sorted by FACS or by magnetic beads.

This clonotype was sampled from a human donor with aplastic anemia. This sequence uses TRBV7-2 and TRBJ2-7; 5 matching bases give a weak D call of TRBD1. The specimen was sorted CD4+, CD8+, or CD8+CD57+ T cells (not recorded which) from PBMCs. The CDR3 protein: CASSSRAGIFQYF. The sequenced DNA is TGTGCCAGCAGCTCACGCGCAGGGATATTTCAGTACTTC.